These T cell receptor beta chains were read from a single sample in a study of vaccination and CD4 T cells after COVID-19. Each CDR3 protein is one row after TCRdb ran MiXCR on the PCR reads. This sample has some 10,000 distinct CDR3 sequences; 40% to 45% occur once, and the top ten carry 34%. Which antigens these TCRs recognize remains unknown. What was sequenced was CD4+ T cells from blood, cultured in vitro. These receptors were obtained from a human donor who had recovered from COVID-19. The CDR3 runs from the conserved cysteine through the conserved F or W. Each record gives: V gene, clone size, J gene, D gene, CDR3 protein, CDR3 DNA. The D gene is left open where the match is weak. Expanded clones are given a class, and other clones once, few, many or no size at all.

v_gene: TRBV24-1; abundance: few; j_gene: TRBJ2-1; d_gene: NA; CDR3aa: CATSDLDSNEQFF; CDR3nt: TGTGCCACCAGTGACCTTGACAGCAATGAGCAGTTCTTC
v_gene: TRBV4-1; abundance: NA; j_gene: TRBJ1-6; d_gene: NA; CDR3aa: CASSRGGVGSPLHF; CDR3nt: TGCGCCAGCAGCCGGGGAGGGGTGGGTTCACCCCTCCACTTT
v_gene: TRBV28; abundance: once; j_gene: TRBJ1-2; d_gene: TRBD1; CDR3aa: CASSPRGQGDSYGYTF; CDR3nt: TGTGCCAGCAGCCCAAGGGGACAGGGGGACAGCTATGGCTACACCTTC
v_gene: TRBV10-3; abundance: once; j_gene: TRBJ2-5; d_gene: TRBD1; CDR3aa: CAIKGDRATTQETQYF; CDR3nt: TGTGCCATCAAAGGTGACAGGGCAACCACACAAGAGACCCAGTACTTC
v_gene: TRBV6-1; abundance: NA; j_gene: TRBJ1-1; d_gene: NA; CDR3aa: CATNRAMNTEAFF; CDR3nt: TGTGCCACAAACAGGGCGATGAACACTGAAGCTTTCTTT
v_gene: TRBV30; abundance: few; j_gene: TRBJ1-3; d_gene: TRBD1; CDR3aa: CAWTWTGSGNTIYF; CDR3nt: TGTGCCTGGACATGGACAGGCTCTGGAAACACCATATATTTT
v_gene: TRBV11-1; abundance: once; j_gene: TRBJ2-2; d_gene: TRBD1; CDR3aa: CASSSTGTGHSGELFF; CDR3nt: TGTGCCAGCAGCTCAACCGGGACAGGTCATTCCGGGGAGCTGTTTTTT
v_gene: TRBV20-1; abundance: medium-sized; j_gene: TRBJ1-6; d_gene: TRBD1; CDR3aa: CSARRRAGQGSNSPLHF; CDR3nt: TGCAGTGCTAGAAGACGAGCAGGACAGGGTAGTAATTCACCCCTCCACTTT
v_gene: TRBV4-1; abundance: NA; j_gene: TRBJ1-1; d_gene: NA; CDR3aa: CASSQGIGLENTEAFF; CDR3nt: TGCGCCAGCAGCCAAGGAATTGGGCTAGAGAACACTGAAGCTTTCTTT
v_gene: TRBV30; abundance: few; j_gene: TRBJ1-5; d_gene: NA; CDR3aa: CAWGKDQPQHF; CDR3nt: TGTGCCTGGGGGAAGGATCAGCCCCAGCATTTT
v_gene: TRBV9; abundance: NA; j_gene: TRBJ2-3; d_gene: TRBD2; CDR3aa: CASSTPSGLAGGTSTDTQYF; CDR3nt: TGTGCCAGCAGCACTCCTTCGGGACTAGCGGGGGGTACTAGCACAGATACGCAGTATTTT
v_gene: TRBV11-3; abundance: NA; j_gene: TRBJ1-4; d_gene: TRBD1; CDR3aa: CASSTFSGTGRTNEKLFF; CDR3nt: TGTGCCAGCAGCACCTTTTCCGGGACAGGGCGGACTAATGAAAAACTGTTTTTT
v_gene: TRBV19; abundance: NA; j_gene: TRBJ2-5; d_gene: TRBD2; CDR3aa: CASSASGGALETQYF; CDR3nt: TGTGCCAGTAGCGCTAGCGGGGGGGCCCTGGAGACCCAGTACTTC
v_gene: TRBV7-7; abundance: NA; j_gene: TRBJ2-1; d_gene: NA; CDR3aa: CASSPGRGILIEQFF; CDR3nt: TGTGCCAGCAGCCCCGGGCGGGGTATCCTCATTGAGCAGTTCTTC
v_gene: TRBV2; abundance: NA; j_gene: TRBJ2-1; d_gene: NA; CDR3aa: CASSDSRGVYNEQFF; CDR3nt: TGTGCCAGCAGTGACAGCCGGGGAGTTTACAATGAGCAGTTCTTC
v_gene: TRBV11-2; abundance: few; j_gene: TRBJ2-5; d_gene: NA; CDR3aa: CASSFRETQYF; CDR3nt: TGTGCCAGCAGCTTCAGGGAGACCCAGTACTTC
v_gene: TRBV2; abundance: NA; j_gene: TRBJ2-3; d_gene: TRBD2; CDR3aa: CASSRGLAGPTDTQYF; CDR3nt: TGTGCCAGCAGTAGGGGACTAGCGGGGCCCACAGATACGCAGTATTTT
v_gene: TRBV9; abundance: NA; j_gene: TRBJ2-3; d_gene: NA; CDR3aa: CASSVGPSTDTQYF; CDR3nt: TGTGCCAGCAGCGTGGGACCTAGCACAGATACGCAGTATTTT
v_gene: TRBV30; abundance: few; j_gene: TRBJ1-6; d_gene: NA; CDR3aa: CAWSVWDPLGRDSPLHF; CDR3nt: TGTGCCTGGAGTGTTTGGGATCCCCTCGGGAGGGATTCACCCCTCCACTTT
v_gene: TRBV6-1; abundance: NA; j_gene: TRBJ1-6; d_gene: TRBD1; CDR3aa: CASSEPPTGGNLNSPLHF; CDR3nt: TGTGCCAGCAGTGAACCCCCGACAGGGGGTAACCTTAATTCACCCCTCCACTTT
v_gene: TRBV27; abundance: NA; j_gene: TRBJ1-2; d_gene: NA; CDR3aa: CASSLSGVGGGWGYTF; CDR3nt: TGTGCCAGCAGTTTATCGGGAGTAGGGGGGGGCTGGGGCTACACCTTC
v_gene: TRBV11-2; abundance: few; j_gene: TRBJ1-2; d_gene: TRBD1; CDR3aa: CASLRGDRASGYTF; CDR3nt: TGTGCCAGCCTAAGAGGGGACAGGGCCAGCGGCTACACCTTC
v_gene: TRBV6-2/TRBV6-3; abundance: few; j_gene: TRBJ1-5; d_gene: NA; CDR3aa: CASSYLDSNQPQHF; CDR3nt: TGTGCCAGCAGTTACTTAGATAGCAATCAGCCCCAGCATTTT
v_gene: TRBV27; abundance: NA; j_gene: TRBJ2-7; d_gene: TRBD1; CDR3aa: CASSFRQGGEQYF; CDR3nt: TGTGCCAGCAGTTTCCGACAGGGTGGGGAGCAGTACTTC
v_gene: TRBV20-1; abundance: NA; j_gene: TRBJ2-3; d_gene: TRBD1; CDR3aa: CSAIPGQGRTDTQYF; CDR3nt: TGCAGTGCCATCCCGGGACAGGGACGCACAGATACGCAGTATTTT
v_gene: TRBV30; abundance: NA; j_gene: TRBJ1-5; d_gene: NA; CDR3aa: CAWSSQKGNQPQHF; CDR3nt: TGTGCCTGGAGTTCCCAGAAGGGCAATCAGCCCCAGCATTTT
v_gene: TRBV6-5; abundance: few; j_gene: TRBJ2-6; d_gene: TRBD1; CDR3aa: CASSYSGTGISGANVLTF; CDR3nt: TGTGCCAGCAGTTACTCCGGGACAGGGATCTCTGGGGCCAACGTCCTGACTTTC
v_gene: TRBV30; abundance: NA; j_gene: TRBJ1-1; d_gene: NA; CDR3aa: CAWSVNQGPFWLNTEAFF; CDR3nt: TGTGCCTGGAGTGTTAATCAGGGACCATTTTGGCTGAACACTGAAGCTTTCTTT
v_gene: TRBV15; abundance: NA; j_gene: TRBJ2-3; d_gene: NA; CDR3aa: CATSSMGDGTDTQYF; CDR3nt: TGTGCCACCAGCAGTATGGGGGATGGCACAGATACGCAGTATTTT
v_gene: TRBV5-1; abundance: NA; j_gene: TRBJ1-3; d_gene: NA; CDR3aa: CASSLLGVSGNTIYF; CDR3nt: TGCGCCAGCAGCTTGCTAGGCGTCTCTGGAAACACCATATATTTT
v_gene: TRBV19; abundance: few; j_gene: TRBJ1-3; d_gene: NA; CDR3aa: CASSIGGSGNTIYF; CDR3nt: TGTGCCAGTAGTATAGGGGGCTCTGGAAACACCATATATTTT
v_gene: TRBV20-1; abundance: few; j_gene: TRBJ1-1; d_gene: NA; CDR3aa: CSARDLGAHWAEAFF; CDR3nt: TGCAGTGCTAGAGATCTAGGGGCGCATTGGGCTGAAGCTTTCTTT
v_gene: TRBV6-1; abundance: NA; j_gene: TRBJ2-2; d_gene: TRBD1; CDR3aa: CASSRDRSGTGELFF; CDR3nt: TGTGCCAGCAGTAGGGACAGGTCGGGAACCGGGGAGCTGTTTTTT
v_gene: TRBV12-3/TRBV12-4; abundance: NA; j_gene: TRBJ2-7; d_gene: TRBD1; CDR3aa: CASRPDRGEFYEQYF; CDR3nt: TGTGCCAGCAGACCCGACAGGGGCGAGTTCTACGAGCAGTACTTC
v_gene: TRBV23-1; abundance: few; j_gene: TRBJ1-5; d_gene: NA; CDR3aa: CASSQSEIISGRKDIRGQPQHF; CDR3nt: TGCGCCAGCAGTCAATCGGAAATTATTTCGGGACGGAAGGACATTCGAGGTCAGCCCCAGCATTTT
v_gene: TRBV19; abundance: NA; j_gene: TRBJ1-6; d_gene: NA; CDR3aa: CASSNQAYNSPLHF; CDR3nt: TGTGCCAGTAGTAATCAGGCCTATAATTCACCCCTCCACTTT
v_gene: TRBV2; abundance: few; j_gene: TRBJ1-3; d_gene: NA; CDR3aa: CASSGSSGNTIYF; CDR3nt: TGTGCCAGCAGTGGTAGCTCTGGAAACACCATATATTTT
v_gene: TRBV6-1; abundance: NA; j_gene: TRBJ1-2; d_gene: NA; CDR3aa: CASSEGRGVTNYGYTF; CDR3nt: TGTGCCAGCAGTGAAGGGCGGGGAGTAACGAACTATGGCTACACCTTC
v_gene: TRBV30; abundance: NA; j_gene: TRBJ1-2; d_gene: NA; CDR3aa: CAWSVQPSYYGYTF; CDR3nt: TGTGCCTGGAGTGTACAACCTTCTTACTATGGCTACACCTTC
v_gene: TRBV11-2; abundance: NA; j_gene: TRBJ1-3; d_gene: NA; CDR3aa: CASSLADGLSGNTIYF; CDR3nt: TGTGCCAGTAGCTTAGCCGACGGCCTCTCTGGAAACACCATATATTTT
v_gene: TRBV25-1; abundance: NA; j_gene: TRBJ2-7; d_gene: NA; CDR3aa: CASSDMVHYEQYF; CDR3nt: TGTGCCAGCAGTGATATGGTTCACTACGAGCAGTACTTC
v_gene: TRBV9; abundance: NA; j_gene: TRBJ1-6; d_gene: NA; CDR3aa: CASSATPLSALPLHF; CDR3nt: TGTGCCAGCAGCGCGACGCCGCTATCCGCTCTACCCCTCCACTTT
v_gene: TRBV19; abundance: NA; j_gene: TRBJ2-4; d_gene: NA; CDR3aa: CASSRGNGPVAKNIQYF; CDR3nt: TGTGCCAGTAGTAGGGGAAATGGTCCTGTAGCCAAAAACATTCAGTACTTC
v_gene: TRBV6-1; abundance: few; j_gene: TRBJ1-2; d_gene: TRBD1; CDR3aa: CASSRTGNYGYTF; CDR3nt: TGTGCCAGCAGCCGGACAGGGAACTATGGCTACACCTTC
v_gene: TRBV30; abundance: few; j_gene: TRBJ2-1; d_gene: NA; CDR3aa: CAWSVRGAGSNEQFF; CDR3nt: TGTGCCTGGAGTGTACGGGGGGCAGGGAGCAATGAGCAGTTCTTC
v_gene: TRBV3-1; abundance: few; j_gene: TRBJ1-1; d_gene: NA; CDR3aa: CASSQGPTEAFF; CDR3nt: TGTGCCAGCAGCCAGGGCCCGACTGAAGCTTTCTTT
v_gene: TRBV5-1; abundance: NA; j_gene: TRBJ1-1; d_gene: NA; CDR3aa: CASSLAPGGNTEAFF; CDR3nt: TGCGCCAGCAGCTTGGCCCCGGGGGGAAACACTGAAGCTTTCTTT
v_gene: TRBV15; abundance: NA; j_gene: TRBJ2-7; d_gene: TRBD2; CDR3aa: CATSALAGAYEQYF; CDR3nt: TGTGCCACCAGCGCACTAGCGGGTGCCTACGAGCAGTACTTC
v_gene: TRBV5-5; abundance: NA; j_gene: TRBJ2-3; d_gene: TRBD2; CDR3aa: CASSSPRDTSGARDTQYF; CDR3nt: TGTGCCAGCAGCTCCCCTCGCGACACTAGCGGGGCCCGGGATACGCAGTATTTT
v_gene: TRBV6-4; abundance: NA; j_gene: TRBJ2-1; d_gene: NA; CDR3aa: CASSAGGRSTNEQFF; CDR3nt: TGTGCCAGCAGTGCTGGGGGACGAAGCACGAATGAGCAGTTCTTC
v_gene: TRBV30; abundance: NA; j_gene: TRBJ1-3; d_gene: TRBD1; CDR3aa: CAWSLGQGNTIYF; CDR3nt: TGTGCCTGGAGCTTGGGACAGGGAAACACCATATATTTT
v_gene: TRBV4-1; abundance: few; j_gene: TRBJ2-7; d_gene: NA; CDR3aa: CASSRPPSREQYF; CDR3nt: TGCGCCAGCAGCCGCCCGCCTAGTCGCGAGCAGTACTTC
v_gene: TRBV30; abundance: NA; j_gene: TRBJ1-1; d_gene: NA; CDR3aa: CAYLRGNTEAFF; CDR3nt: TGTGCCTACCTTCGGGGGAACACTGAAGCTTTCTTT